This TCR beta chain was sequenced for a study of T cell repertoires in cytomegalovirus infection. TCRdb re-called the reads through MiXCR, storing one row per CDR3 protein. Counted here are fewer than 1,000,000 distinct CDR3 sequences, roughly 31% occurring once; the ten biggest clones make up over 12%. A few counts support this clonotype. Its antigen is currently unknown. CDR3 length: 13 residues. The V segment lost 5 bases and the J segment 6 bases; nucleotides outside the gene matches: 7. Germline loops: CDR1 MNHEY, CDR2 SMNVEV (reference sequence). This sequence was found in a human donor in good health (CMV status not recorded). Some clones in this sample may be carry-over from other donors' samples. The material was cultured CD8+ T cells from PBMCs, obtained from culture after CMV antigen stimulation. The J gene is TRBJ2-7, the V gene TRBV27; 7 bases fit TRBD2. DNA of the CDR3: TGTGCCAGCAGTCTCGGGACTAACCGCGAGCAGTACGTC. This encodes CASSLGTNREQYV.